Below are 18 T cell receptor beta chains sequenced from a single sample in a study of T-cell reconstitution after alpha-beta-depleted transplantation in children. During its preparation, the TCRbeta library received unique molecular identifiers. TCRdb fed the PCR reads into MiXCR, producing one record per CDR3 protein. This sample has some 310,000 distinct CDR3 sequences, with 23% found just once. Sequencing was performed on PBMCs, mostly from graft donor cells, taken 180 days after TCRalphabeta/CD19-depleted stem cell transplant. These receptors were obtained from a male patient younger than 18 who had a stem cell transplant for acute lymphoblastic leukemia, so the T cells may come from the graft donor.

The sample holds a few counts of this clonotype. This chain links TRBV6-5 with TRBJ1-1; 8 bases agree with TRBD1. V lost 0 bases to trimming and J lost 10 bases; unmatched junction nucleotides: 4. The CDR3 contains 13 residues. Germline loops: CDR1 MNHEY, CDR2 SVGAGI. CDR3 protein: CASSYSNRGGAFF. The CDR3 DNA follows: TGTGCCAGCAGTTACTCGAACAGGGGGGGAGCTTTCTTT.

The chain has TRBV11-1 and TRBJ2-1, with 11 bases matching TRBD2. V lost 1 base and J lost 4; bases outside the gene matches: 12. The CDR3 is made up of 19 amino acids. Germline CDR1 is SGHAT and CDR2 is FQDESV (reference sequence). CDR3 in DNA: TGTGCCAGCAGCTTAGGGCCTAGCGGGAGGTCAATTCCTTACAATGAGCAGTTCTTC. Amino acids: CASSLGPSGRSIPYNEQFF.

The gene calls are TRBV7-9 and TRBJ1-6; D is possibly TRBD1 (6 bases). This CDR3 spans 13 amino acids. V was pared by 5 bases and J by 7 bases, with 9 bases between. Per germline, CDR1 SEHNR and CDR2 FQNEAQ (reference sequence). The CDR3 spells CASSPGQNSPLHF. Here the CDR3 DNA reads TGTGCCAGCAGCCCCGGACAGAATTCACCCCTCCACTTT.

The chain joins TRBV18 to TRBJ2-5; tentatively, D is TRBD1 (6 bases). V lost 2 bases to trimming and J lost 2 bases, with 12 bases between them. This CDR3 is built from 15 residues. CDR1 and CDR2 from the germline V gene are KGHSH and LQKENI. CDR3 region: CASSPTDSNQETQYF. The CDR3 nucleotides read TGTGCCAGCTCACCAACGGACAGTAATCAAGAGACCCAGTACTTC.

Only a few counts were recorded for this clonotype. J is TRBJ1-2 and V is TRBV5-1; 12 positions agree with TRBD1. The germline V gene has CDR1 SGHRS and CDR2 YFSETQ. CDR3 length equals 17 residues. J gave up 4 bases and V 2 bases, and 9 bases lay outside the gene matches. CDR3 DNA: TGCGCCAGCAGCTTAGGAGGGACAGGGGGCGCCGTCTATGGCTACACCTTC. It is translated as CASSLGGTGGAVYGYTF.

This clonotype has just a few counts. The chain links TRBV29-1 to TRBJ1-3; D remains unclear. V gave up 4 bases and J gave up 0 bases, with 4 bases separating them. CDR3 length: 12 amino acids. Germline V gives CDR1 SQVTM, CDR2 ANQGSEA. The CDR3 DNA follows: TGCAGCGTTGCCAGCTCTGGAAACACCATATATTTT. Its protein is CSVASSGNTIYF.

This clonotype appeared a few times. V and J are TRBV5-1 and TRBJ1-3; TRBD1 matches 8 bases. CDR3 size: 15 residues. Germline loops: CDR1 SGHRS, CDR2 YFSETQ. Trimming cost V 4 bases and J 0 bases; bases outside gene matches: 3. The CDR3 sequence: CASSLDRDSGNTIYF. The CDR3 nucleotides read TGCGCCAGCAGCCTGGACAGGGACTCTGGAAACACCATATATTTT.

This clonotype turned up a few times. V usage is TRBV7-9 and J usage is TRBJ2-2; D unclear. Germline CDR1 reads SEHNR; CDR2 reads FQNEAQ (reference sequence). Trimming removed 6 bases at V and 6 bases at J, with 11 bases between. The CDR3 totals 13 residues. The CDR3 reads CASSADASGELFF. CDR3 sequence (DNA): TGTGCCAGCAGTGCCGACGCCTCCGGGGAGCTGTTTTTT.

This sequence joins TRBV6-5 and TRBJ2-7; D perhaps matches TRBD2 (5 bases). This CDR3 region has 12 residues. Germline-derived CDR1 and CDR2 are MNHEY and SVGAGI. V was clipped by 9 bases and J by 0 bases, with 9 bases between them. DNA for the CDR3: TGTGCCAGTGCTGGAGGCTCCTACGAGCAGTACTTC. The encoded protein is CASAGGSYEQYF.

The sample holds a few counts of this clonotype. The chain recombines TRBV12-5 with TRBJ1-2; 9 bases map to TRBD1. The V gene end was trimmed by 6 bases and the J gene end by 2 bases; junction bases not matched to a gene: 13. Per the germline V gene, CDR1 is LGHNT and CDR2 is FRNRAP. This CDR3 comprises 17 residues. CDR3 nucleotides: TGTGCTAGTGGGCAACCGGGACAGGGTCCCTCCAACTATGGCTACACCTTC. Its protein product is CASGQPGQGPSNYGYTF.

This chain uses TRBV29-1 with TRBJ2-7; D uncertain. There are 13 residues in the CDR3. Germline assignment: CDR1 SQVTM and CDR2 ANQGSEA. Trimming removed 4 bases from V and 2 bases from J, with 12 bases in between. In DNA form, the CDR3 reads TGCAGCGTTGGGATAGGGTTACCCTACGAGCAGTACTTC. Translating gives CSVGIGLPYEQYF.

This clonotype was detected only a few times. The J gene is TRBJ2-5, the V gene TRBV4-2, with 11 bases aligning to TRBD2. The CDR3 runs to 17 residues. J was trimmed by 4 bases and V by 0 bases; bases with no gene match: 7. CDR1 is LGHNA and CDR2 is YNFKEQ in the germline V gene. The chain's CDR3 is CASSQEVSGGGGETQYF. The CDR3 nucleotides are TGTGCCAGCAGCCAAGAAGTTAGCGGGGGGGGTGGAGAGACCCAGTACTTC.

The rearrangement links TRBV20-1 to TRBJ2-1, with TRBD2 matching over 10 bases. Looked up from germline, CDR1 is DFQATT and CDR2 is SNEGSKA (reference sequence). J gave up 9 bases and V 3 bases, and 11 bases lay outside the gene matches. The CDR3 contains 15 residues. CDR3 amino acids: CSASRASGSRGEQFF. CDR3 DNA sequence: TGCAGTGCTAGCAGGGCTAGCGGGAGTAGGGGTGAGCAGTTCTTC.

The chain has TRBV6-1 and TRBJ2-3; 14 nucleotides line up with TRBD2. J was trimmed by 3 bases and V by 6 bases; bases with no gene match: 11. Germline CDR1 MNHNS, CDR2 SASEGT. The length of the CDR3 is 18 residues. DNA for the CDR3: TGTGCCAGCAGCATGTGGGGGACTAGCGGGAGAGGTACAGATACGCAGTATTTT. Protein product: CASSMWGTSGRGTDTQYF.

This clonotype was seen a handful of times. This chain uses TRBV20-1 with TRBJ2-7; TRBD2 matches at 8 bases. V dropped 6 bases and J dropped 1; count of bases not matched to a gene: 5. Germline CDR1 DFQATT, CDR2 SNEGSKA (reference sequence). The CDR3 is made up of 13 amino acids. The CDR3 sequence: CSAGTSFSYEQYF. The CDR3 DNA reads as TGCAGTGCCGGGACTAGTTTTTCCTACGAGCAGTACTTC.

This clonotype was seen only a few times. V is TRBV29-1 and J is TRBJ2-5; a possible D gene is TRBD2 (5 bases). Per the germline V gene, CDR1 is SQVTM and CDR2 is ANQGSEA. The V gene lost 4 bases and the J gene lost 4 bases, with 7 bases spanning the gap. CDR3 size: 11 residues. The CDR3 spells CSVVAGETQYF. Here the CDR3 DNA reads TGCAGCGTTGTCGCGGGAGAGACCCAGTACTTC. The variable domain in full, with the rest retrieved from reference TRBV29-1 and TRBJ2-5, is SAVISQKPSRDICQRGTSLTIQCQVDSQVTMMFWYRQQPGQSLTLIATANQGSEATYESGFVIDKFPISRPNLTFSTLTVSNMSPEDSSIYLCSVVAGETQYFGPGTRLLVL.

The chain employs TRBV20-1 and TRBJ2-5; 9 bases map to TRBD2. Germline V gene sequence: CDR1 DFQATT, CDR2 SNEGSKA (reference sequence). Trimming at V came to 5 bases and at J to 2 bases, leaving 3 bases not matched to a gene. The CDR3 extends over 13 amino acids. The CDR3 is CSAPLAGQETQYF. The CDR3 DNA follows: TGCAGTGCTCCTCTAGCGGGACAAGAGACCCAGTACTTC.

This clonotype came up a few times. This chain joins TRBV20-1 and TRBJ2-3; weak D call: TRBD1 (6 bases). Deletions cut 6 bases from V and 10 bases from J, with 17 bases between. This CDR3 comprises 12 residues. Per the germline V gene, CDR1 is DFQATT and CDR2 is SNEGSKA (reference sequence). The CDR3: CSARTGQGSQYF. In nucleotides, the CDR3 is TGCAGTGCCCGGACGGGCCAGGGGTCGCAGTATTTT.